The rows below give T cell receptor beta chains drawn from one sample of a study of type 1 regulatory T cells. For these receptors, no antigen is known. TCRdb analysed the reads with MiXCR anew, one entry per CDR3 protein. The sample contains 25,000 or so distinct CDR3 sequences, less than 60% of which appear only once. Source material: cultured T cells, either the whole culture or a sorted T cell fraction (not recorded which). These receptors were taken from a human donor in good health. Each CDR3 is given with its conserved first and last residue.

v_call	j_call	cdr3_length	cdr3_aa
TRBV7-2	TRBJ2-3	16	CASSRRTAAVRNTQYF
TRBV5-1	TRBJ2-3	14	CASSSGPSTDTQYF
TRBV18	TRBJ2-7	14	CASSPEGITYEQYF
TRBV6-1	TRBJ1-2	15	CASRQTGSANYGYTF
TRBV19	TRBJ1-5	14	CASSIFRDYQPQHF
TRBV2	TRBJ1-5	15	CASREGVISNQPQHF
TRBV11-3	TRBJ1-6	15	CASRGPGGHSSPLHF
TRBV10-3	TRBJ2-6	15	CAISDLGGGANVLTF
TRBV5-1	TRBJ1-6	16	CASSSNGLLPTSPLHF
TRBV12-3/TRBV12-4	TRBJ1-2	13	CASSLTLGPGYTF
TRBV2	TRBJ1-1	11	CASSGYLEAFF
TRBV6-6	TRBJ2-6	14	CASSRNTGANVLTF
TRBV19	TRBJ1-2	13	CASSMTAGHGYTF
TRBV10-3	TRBJ1-4	14	CAISEGSTNEKLFF
TRBV6-5	TRBJ2-7	15	CASSKPGQGHYEQYF
TRBV7-2	TRBJ2-7	15	CASSLEFSSFYEQYF
TRBV6-5	TRBJ1-1	15	CASNPLNRDRVEAFF
TRBV5-1	TRBJ2-2	14	CASSVEVNTGELFF
TRBV12-3/TRBV12-4	TRBJ2-2	14	CASSNYLNTGELFF